The sequence of this T cell receptor beta chain was determined in a study of T-cell reconstitution after alpha-beta-depleted transplantation in children. The library targeted TCRbeta and was prepared with unique molecular identifiers. A single record per CDR3 protein comes from TCRdb applying MiXCR to the PCR reads. This sample has roughly 790,000 distinct CDR3 sequences; about 16% occur once, and the top ten carry approximately 5%. Overall study results and limits: Fresh T-cell production supplied most of the T-cell counts and diversity seen one year after transplant. In patients about two months after transplant, alpha-beta T cells reportedly arose from several hundred expanded graft clones.

This clonotype was seen more than once but under ten times. Its antigen is as yet unknown. The CDR3 consists of 15 residues. With 4 bases removed from V and 5 bases from J, the gap between germline ends came to 18 bases. Per the germline V gene, CDR1 is MNHNS and CDR2 is SASEGT. This sequence was found in a male patient younger than 18 who had a stem cell transplant for acute lymphoblastic leukemia, so the T cells may come from the graft donor. The sequences come from PBMCs, mostly from graft donor cells, collected 360 days after TCRalphabeta/CD19-depleted stem cell transplant. The V call is TRBV6-1, the J call TRBJ2-7; D uncertain. CDR3 nucleotides: TGTGCCAGCAGTGTCCCATCCGCTGGCGGTGACGAGCAGTACTTC. Its protein is CASSVPSAGGDEQYF.